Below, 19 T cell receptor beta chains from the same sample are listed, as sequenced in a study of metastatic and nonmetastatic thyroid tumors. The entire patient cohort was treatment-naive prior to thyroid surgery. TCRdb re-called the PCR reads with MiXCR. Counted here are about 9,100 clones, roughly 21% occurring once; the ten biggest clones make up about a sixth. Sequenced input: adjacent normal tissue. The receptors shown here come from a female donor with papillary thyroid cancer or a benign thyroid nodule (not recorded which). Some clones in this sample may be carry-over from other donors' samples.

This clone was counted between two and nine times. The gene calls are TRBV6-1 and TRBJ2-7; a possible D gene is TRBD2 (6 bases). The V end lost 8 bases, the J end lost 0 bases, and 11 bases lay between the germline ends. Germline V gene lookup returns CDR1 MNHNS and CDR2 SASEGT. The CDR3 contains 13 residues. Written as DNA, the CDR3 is TGTGCCAGCCGGGACGGGAGCTCCTACGAGCAGTACTTC. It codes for CASRDGSSYEQYF.

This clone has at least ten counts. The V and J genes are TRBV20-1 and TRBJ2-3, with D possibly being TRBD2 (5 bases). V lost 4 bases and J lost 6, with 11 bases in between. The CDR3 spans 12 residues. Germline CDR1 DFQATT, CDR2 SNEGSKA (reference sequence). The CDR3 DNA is TGCAGTGCTACGTGGGAGCGGGATACGCAGTATTTT. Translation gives CSATWERDTQYF.

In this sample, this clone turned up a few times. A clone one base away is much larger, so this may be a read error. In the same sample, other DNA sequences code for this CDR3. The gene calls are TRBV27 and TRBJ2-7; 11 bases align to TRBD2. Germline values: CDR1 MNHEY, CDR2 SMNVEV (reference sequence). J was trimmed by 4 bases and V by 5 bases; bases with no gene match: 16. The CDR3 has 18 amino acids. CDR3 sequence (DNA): TGTGCCAGCAGTCAAGCCGAGGGGACTAGCGGAGCCCCTTACGAGCAGTACTTC. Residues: CASSQAEGTSGAPYEQYF.

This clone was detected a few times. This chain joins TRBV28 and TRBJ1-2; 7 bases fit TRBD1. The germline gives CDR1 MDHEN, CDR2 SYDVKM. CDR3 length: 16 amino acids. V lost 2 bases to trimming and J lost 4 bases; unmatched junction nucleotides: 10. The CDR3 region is CASSLGGQSGTYGYTF. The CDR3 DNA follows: TGTGCCAGCAGTTTAGGGGGACAGTCGGGCACCTATGGCTACACCTTC.

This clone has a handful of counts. The chain's CDR3 is CASSIGSGPKHF. The CDR3 coding sequence is TGTGCCAGTAGTATTGGGTCAGGGCCCAAACATTTT. The V gene is TRBV19, the J gene TRBJ1-5; possibly TRBD1 for D (5 bases). The V end lost 3 bases, the J end lost 16 bases, and 16 bases lay between the germline ends. CDR3 length: 12 residues. Germline V gene data show CDR1 as LNHDA and CDR2 as SQIVND (reference sequence).

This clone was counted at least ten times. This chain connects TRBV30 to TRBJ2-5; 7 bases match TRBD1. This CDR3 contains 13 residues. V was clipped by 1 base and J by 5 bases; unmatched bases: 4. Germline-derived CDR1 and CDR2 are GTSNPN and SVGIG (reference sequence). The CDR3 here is CAWSEGAGETQYF. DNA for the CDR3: TGTGCCTGGAGTGAGGGGGCAGGGGAGACCCAGTACTTC.

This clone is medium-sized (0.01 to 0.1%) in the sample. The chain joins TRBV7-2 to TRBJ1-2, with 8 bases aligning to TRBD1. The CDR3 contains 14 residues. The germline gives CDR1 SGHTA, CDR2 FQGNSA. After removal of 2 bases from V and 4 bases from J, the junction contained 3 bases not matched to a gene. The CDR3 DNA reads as TGTGCCAGCAGCTTATCGGGACAGGTCTATGGCTACACCTTC. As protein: CASSLSGQVYGYTF.

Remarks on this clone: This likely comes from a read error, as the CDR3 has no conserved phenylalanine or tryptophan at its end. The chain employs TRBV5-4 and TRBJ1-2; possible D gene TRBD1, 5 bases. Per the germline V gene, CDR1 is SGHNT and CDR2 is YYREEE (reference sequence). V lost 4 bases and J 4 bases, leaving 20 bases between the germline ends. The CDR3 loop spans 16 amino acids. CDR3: CASSSFRDRDSYGYTS. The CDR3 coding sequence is TGTGCCAGCAGCAGCTTCAGGGACCGTGACTCCTATGGCTACACCTCC.

The CDR3 bases are TGCGCCAGCAGCCAAGATAAGCGGGAGGGCTACGAGCAGTACTTC. Its translation: CASSQDKREGYEQYF. The chain joins TRBV4-1 to TRBJ2-7; 10 bases align to TRBD2. CDR1 is MGHRA and CDR2 is YSYEKL in the germline V gene. This CDR3 contains 15 residues. J was trimmed by 3 bases and V by 0 bases; bases with no gene match: 2.

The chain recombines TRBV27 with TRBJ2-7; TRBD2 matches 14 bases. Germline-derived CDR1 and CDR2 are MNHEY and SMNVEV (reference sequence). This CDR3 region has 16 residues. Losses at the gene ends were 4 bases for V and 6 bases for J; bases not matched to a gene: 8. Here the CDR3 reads CASSSGLAGVHCEQYF. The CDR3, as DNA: TGTGCCAGCAGTTCGGGACTAGCGGGGGTTCACTGCGAGCAGTACTTC.

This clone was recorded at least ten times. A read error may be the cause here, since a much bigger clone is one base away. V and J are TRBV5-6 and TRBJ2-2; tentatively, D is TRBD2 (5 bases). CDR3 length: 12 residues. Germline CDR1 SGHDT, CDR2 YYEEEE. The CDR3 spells CASSLSTGELVF. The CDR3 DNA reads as TGTGCCAGCAGCTTGTCCACCGGGGAGCTGGTTTTT.

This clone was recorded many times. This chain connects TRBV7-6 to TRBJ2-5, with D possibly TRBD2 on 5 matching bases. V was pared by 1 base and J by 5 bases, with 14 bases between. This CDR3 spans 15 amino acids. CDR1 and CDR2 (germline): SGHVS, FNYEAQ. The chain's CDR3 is CASSLVPRTRETQYF. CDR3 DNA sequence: TGTGCCAGCAGCTTAGTACCACGGACTCGGGAGACCCAGTACTTC.

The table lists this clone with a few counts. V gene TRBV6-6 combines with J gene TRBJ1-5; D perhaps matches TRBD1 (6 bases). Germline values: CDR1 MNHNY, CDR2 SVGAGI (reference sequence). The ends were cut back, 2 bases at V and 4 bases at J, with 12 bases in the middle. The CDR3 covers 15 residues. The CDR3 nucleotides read TGTGCCAGCAGTTACCGGGATACAGGGAATCAGCCCCAGCATTTT. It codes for CASSYRDTGNQPQHF.

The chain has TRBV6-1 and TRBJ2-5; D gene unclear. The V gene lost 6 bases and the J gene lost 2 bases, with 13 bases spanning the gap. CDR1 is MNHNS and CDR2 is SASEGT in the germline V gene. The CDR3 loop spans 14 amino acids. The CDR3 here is CASSEISPQETQYF. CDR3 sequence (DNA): TGTGCCAGCAGCGAGATCTCCCCGCAAGAGACCCAGTACTTC.

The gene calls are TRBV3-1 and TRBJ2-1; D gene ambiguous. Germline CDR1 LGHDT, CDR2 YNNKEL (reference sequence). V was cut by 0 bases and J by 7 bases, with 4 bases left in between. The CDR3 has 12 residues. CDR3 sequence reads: CASSQDLNEQFF. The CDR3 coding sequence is TGTGCCAGCAGCCAAGATCTGAATGAGCAGTTCTTC.

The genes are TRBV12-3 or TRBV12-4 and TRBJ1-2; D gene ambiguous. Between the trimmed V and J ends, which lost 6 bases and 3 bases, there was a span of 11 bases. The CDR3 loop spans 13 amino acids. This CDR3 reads CASRGESHYGYTF. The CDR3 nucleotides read TGTGCCAGCAGAGGTGAGTCCCACTATGGCTACACCTTC.

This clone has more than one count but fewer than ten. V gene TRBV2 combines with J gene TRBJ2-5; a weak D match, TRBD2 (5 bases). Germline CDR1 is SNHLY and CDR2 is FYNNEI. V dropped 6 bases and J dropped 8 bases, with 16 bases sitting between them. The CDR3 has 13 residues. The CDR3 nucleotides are TGTGCCAGCAGCCAACTAGTTTTGGATACCCAGTACTTC. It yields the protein CASSQLVLDTQYF. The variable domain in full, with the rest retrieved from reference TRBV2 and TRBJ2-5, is EPEVTQTPSHQVTQMGQEVILRCVPISNHLYFYWYRQILGQKVEFLVSFYNNEISEKSEIFDDQFSVERPDGSNFTLKIRSTKLEDSAMYFCASSQLVLDTQYFGPGTRLLVL.

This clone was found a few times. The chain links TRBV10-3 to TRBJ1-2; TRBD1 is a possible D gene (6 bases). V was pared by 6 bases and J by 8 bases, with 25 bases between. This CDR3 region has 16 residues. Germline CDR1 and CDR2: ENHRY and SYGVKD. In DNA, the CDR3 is TGTGCCATCAGCGGGACGAAGGGGGATGACTCAATAGGCTACACCTTC. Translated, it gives CAISGTKGDDSIGYTF.

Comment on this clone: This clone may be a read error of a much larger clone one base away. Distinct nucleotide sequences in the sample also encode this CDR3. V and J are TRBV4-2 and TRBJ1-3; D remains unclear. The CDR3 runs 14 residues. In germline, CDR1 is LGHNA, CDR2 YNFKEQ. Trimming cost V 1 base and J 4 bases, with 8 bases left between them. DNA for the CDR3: TGTGCCAGCAGCCAAGGGAACGAGGGAAACACCATATATTTT. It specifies CASSQGNEGNTIYF.